This is a list of T cell receptor beta chains from one sample in a study of T cell repertoires in cytomegalovirus infection. From the reads, TCRdb called clonotypes with MiXCR, one entry per CDR3 protein. Among 150,000 to 200,000 distinct CDR3 sequences listed, about a sixth were seen once. Sequencing was done on a sample of CD8+ T cells from PBMCs. The receptor source for this set is a human donor in good health (CMV status not recorded). Some clones in this sample may be carry-over from other donors' samples. CDR3s include the opening cysteine and the closing phenylalanine or tryptophan. The D gene is left open where the match is weak. Not every row has a clone size; where given, it reads once, few, many or a size class.

D	size	V	J	DNA	CDR3
.	.	TRBV5-6	TRBJ2-1	TGTGCCAGCACCCGAATGGCCCTGGGTCCAAATCAGCAGTTCTTC	CASTRMALGPNQQFF
TRBD1	.	TRBV7-8	TRBJ1-5	TGTGCCAGCAGTGTACAGGGGTCGGGCAATCAGCCCCAGCATTTT	CASSVQGSGNQPQHF
.	.	TRBV28	TRBJ2-3	TGTGCCAGCAGTTCAGACCAGAGGGATACGCAGTATTTT	CASSSDQRDTQYF
.	many	TRBV12-3/TRBV12-4	TRBJ2-7	TGTGCCAGCAGTGGCTCCTACGAGCAGTACTTC	CASSGSYEQYF
.	.	TRBV5-5	TRBJ2-7	TGTGCCAGCAGCCTCTCGGGCCGGGACGAGCAGTACTTC	CASSLSGRDEQYF
TRBD1	.	TRBV20-1	TRBJ2-5	TGCAGTGCTAGAGATTCTTCAGCTGTCAGGGACAGGGGAGAGGAGACCCAGTACTTC	CSARDSSAVRDRGEETQYF
TRBD1	.	TRBV7-9	TRBJ2-1	TGTGCCAGCAGCTTAGTACAGGGGGCAGATGAGCAGTTCTTC	CASSLVQGADEQFF
.	few	TRBV7-3	TRBJ2-3	TGTGCCAGCAGCTTCACGGGGGGCTTAGATACGCAGTATTTT	CASSFTGGLDTQYF
TRBD1	.	TRBV20-1	TRBJ2-1	TGCAGTGCTTCAGACAGGGTGAATGAGCAGTTCTTC	CSASDRVNEQFF
.	few	TRBV28	TRBJ1-2	TGTGCCAGCAGTTTAACGGGCGGCGATGGCTACACCTTC	CASSLTGGDGYTF
.	many	TRBV12-3/TRBV12-4	TRBJ2-2	TGTGCCAGCAGTTTATCTAACACCGGGGAGCTGTTTTTT	CASSLSNTGELFF
.	few	TRBV7-9	TRBJ2-1	TGTGCCAGCAGCCACCGGGACGGATCCTACAATGAGCAGTTCTTC	CASSHRDGSYNEQFF
.	few	TRBV7-2	TRBJ1-4	TGTGCCAGCAGCACCTACAGCGAAAAACTGTTTTTT	CASSTYSEKLFF
TRBD1	.	TRBV7-6	TRBJ2-5	TGTGCCAGCAGCTTCGAGACAGGGAGCGAAGAGACCCAGTACTTC	CASSFETGSEETQYF
TRBD1	few	TRBV4-3	TRBJ2-4	TGCGCCAGCAGCCAAGAGAGGGACAGGGGGCTTGGCAAAAACATTCAGTACTTC	CASSQERDRGLGKNIQYF
TRBD2	few	TRBV7-9	TRBJ2-1	TGTGCCAGCAGCTATAGCGGGGGGACTTACAATGAGCAGTTCTTC	CASSYSGGTYNEQFF
.	.	TRBV7-6	TRBJ2-5	TGTGCCAGCAGCCCTTGGGACCACCAAGAGACCCAGTACTTC	CASSPWDHQETQYF
.	.	TRBV29-1	TRBJ2-1	TGCAGCGTTGAACGGGCAGGGACCTGGGAGGAGCAGTTCTTC	CSVERAGTWEEQFF
.	.	TRBV4-1	TRBJ1-1	TGCGCCAGCAGCCAAGGGGTGCTCAGCCTTGAGGGCGCTTTCTTT	CASSQGVLSLEGAFF
TRBD2	.	TRBV12-3/TRBV12-4	TRBJ2-1	TGTGCCAGCACCACGGGGGGGCCCTACAATGAGCAGTTCTTC	CASTTGGPYNEQFF
.	few	TRBV29-1	TRBJ2-5	TGCAGCGTCGACCCCGGGTCAACTCAAGAGACCCAGTACTTC	CSVDPGSTQETQYF
TRBD1	few	TRBV7-2	TRBJ2-5	TGTGCCAGCAGCCCACGGGACAGGGGGCTCAAAGAGACCCAGTACTTC	CASSPRDRGLKETQYF
TRBD2	few	TRBV29-1	TRBJ2-1	TGCAGCGTTGAAGAGTGGCGGGGGGGTCACAATGAGCAGTTCTTC	CSVEEWRGGHNEQFF
.	few	TRBV29-1	TRBJ2-1	TGCAGCGTTGAAATCCCGACGACTAGCTCCTACAATGAGCAGTTCTTC	CSVEIPTTSSYNEQFF
TRBD2	few	TRBV7-2	TRBJ2-5	TGTGCCAGCAGCTCCCTGACTAGCGGGATACAAGAGACCCAGTACTTC	CASSSLTSGIQETQYF
TRBD2	few	TRBV3-1	TRBJ2-1	TGTGCCAGCAGCCAAGCCTCTTCTAGCGGGGCGTACAATGAGCAGTTCTTC	CASSQASSSGAYNEQFF
TRBD1	.	TRBV10-3	TRBJ2-1	TGTGCCATCAGTGAGTTTAGACCGGGACAGACCCGGGATGAGCAGTTCTTC	CAISEFRPGQTRDEQFF
TRBD1	.	TRBV10-3	TRBJ2-7	TGTGCCATCGGACAGGGGAGCTCCTACGAGCAGTACTTC	CAIGQGSSYEQYF
.	.	TRBV5-6	TRBJ1-4	TGTGCCAGCAGCAAGGCAGCAACTAATGAAAAACTGTTTTTT	CASSKAATNEKLFF
TRBD1	few	TRBV20-1	TRBJ2-7	TGCAGTGCTAGACGGACAGGGAGTCACGAGCAGTACTTC	CSARRTGSHEQYF
TRBD1	once	TRBV9	TRBJ1-1	TGTGCCAGCAGCCCCCGGACAGGGTACTCTGAAGCTTTCTTT	CASSPRTGYSEAFF
.	.	TRBV6-5	TRBJ2-7	TGTGCCAGCAGGAACAGGCCCTACCTTGACTACGAGCAGTACTTC	CASRNRPYLDYEQYF
.	few	TRBV28	TRBJ2-3	TGTGCCAGCAGTTTTTCGGGGGAACTTAGCACAGATACGCAGTATTTT	CASSFSGELSTDTQYF
.	few	TRBV5-4	TRBJ2-3	TGTGCCAGCAGCTTGTATTGGGGGGACACAGATACGCAGTATTTT	CASSLYWGDTDTQYF
.	few	TRBV7-8	TRBJ2-5	TGTGCCAGCAGCTTAGTAGGGGAAGAGACCCAGTACTTC	CASSLVGEETQYF
TRBD2	.	TRBV7-8	TRBJ2-7	TGTGCCAGCAGCTTAGGGGCTAGCGGGGGGGCTGAGCAGTACTTC	CASSLGASGGAEQYF